The 18 T cell receptor beta chains presented below share a single source sample, sequenced in a study of OX40 agonist ivuxolimab in advanced cancers. Method: immunoSEQ multiplex PCR; TCRdb's copy keeps in-frame clones and lacks some. This table holds around 100,000 clones, nearly 90% found once. The input for sequencing was CD4+ or CD8+ T cells sorted from blood, taken in a trial of the OX40 agonist ivuxolimab. The receptors stem from an adult with an advanced solid tumor such as melanoma, head and neck, liver or kidney cancer.

The chain has TRBV30 and TRBJ1-1; D unclear. Deletions cut 1 base from V and 9 bases from J, with 18 bases between. Germline assignment: CDR1 GTSNPN and CDR2 SVGIG (reference sequence). The CDR3 extends over 14 amino acids. The CDR3 coding sequence is TGTGCCTGGAGTGACCGGGATGCCGCATCTAAAGCTTTCTTT. Protein sequence: CAWSDRDAASKAFF.

The chain joins TRBV6-1 to TRBJ1-2, with D tentatively TRBD1 (5 bases). With 2 bases removed from V and 3 bases from J, the gap between germline ends came to 7 bases. This CDR3 is 13 amino acids long. From germline, CDR1 is MNHNS and CDR2 SASEGT. The CDR3 DNA sequence: TGTGCCAGCAGTGAAACAGGAGACTATGGCTACACCTTC. Translated, it gives CASSETGDYGYTF.

The chain links TRBV7-2 to TRBJ2-7, with TRBD2 matching 7 bases. The trim removed 1 base at V and 3 bases at J, leaving 6 bases unmatched. CDR3 size: 15 residues. Germline V CDR1 and CDR2: SGHTA, FQGNSA. CDR3 coding DNA: TGTGCCAGCAGCTTAGGTGGGTCTAGCGGCTACGAGCAGTACTTC. Translated, it gives CASSLGGSSGYEQYF.

CDR3 in amino acids: CASKEPGDGNTIYF. CDR3 in DNA: TGTGCCAGCAAGGAGCCGGGAGATGGAAACACCATATATTTT. This chain joins TRBV6-1 and TRBJ1-3; D call uncertain. Germline values: CDR1 MNHNS, CDR2 SASEGT. Trimming shortened V by 7 bases and J by 3 bases, and 13 bases separated the two germline ends. The CDR3 has 14 amino acids.

In its sample, this clone was seen a few times. This sequence joins TRBV7-3 and TRBJ2-1; the match to TRBD2 covers 9 bases. The CDR3 runs 16 residues. Trimming removed 5 bases from V and 7 bases from J; junction bases left unmatched: 12. CDR1 and CDR2 (germline): SGHTA, FQGTGA. CDR3 amino acids: CASSQGGAGGINEQFF. The CDR3 coding sequence is TGTGCCAGCAGCCAAGGAGGAGCGGGAGGAATAAATGAGCAGTTCTTC.

This clone was seen once. The chain has TRBV29-1 and TRBJ1-4; a possible D gene is TRBD1 (5 bases). CDR3 size: 12 residues. CDR1 SQVTM and CDR2 ANQGSEA come from the germline V gene. V was shortened by 5 bases and J by 7 bases, with 11 bases between the two germline ends. CDR3 coding DNA: TGCAGCGTTAAGGGGACGAGTGAAAAACTGTTTTTT. It codes for CSVKGTSEKLFF.

Worth noting for this clone: The same CDR3 is also encoded by other DNA sequences in this sample. V gene TRBV6-6 combines with J gene TRBJ2-7; a possible D gene is TRBD1 (6 bases). V lost 6 bases and J lost 4, with 10 bases in between. CDR3 length: 12 amino acids. In germline, CDR1 is MNHNY, CDR2 SVGAGI (reference sequence). CDR3 sequence reads: CASSLGQYEQYF. CDR3 bases: TGTGCCAGCAGCCTAGGACAGTACGAGCAGTACTTC.

The chain has TRBV27 and TRBJ2-5; no clear D. Germline values: CDR1 MNHEY, CDR2 SMNVEV (reference sequence). This CDR3 is built from 13 residues. Between the trimmed V and J ends, which lost 5 bases and 3 bases, there was a span of 10 bases. Here the CDR3 reads CASSRDVEETQYF. The CDR3 coding sequence is TGTGCCAGCAGTCGTGACGTTGAAGAGACCCAGTACTTC.

This sequence joins TRBV9 and TRBJ2-2; 9 nucleotides agree with TRBD2. CDR1 and CDR2 from the germline V gene are SGDLS and YYNGEE. The J segment lost 0 bases and the V segment lost 0 bases, leaving 6 bases of the junction unmatched. The CDR3 sequence is 18 residues long. CDR3 loop: CASSVARAGGANTGELFF. CDR3 DNA sequence: TGTGCCAGCAGCGTAGCTCGAGCGGGAGGAGCGAACACCGGGGAGCTGTTTTTT.

The chain joins TRBV10-3 to TRBJ1-3, with D unresolved. Germline V CDR1 and CDR2: ENHRY, SYGVKD. With 6 bases removed from V and 0 bases from J, the gap between germline ends came to 3 bases. This CDR3 spans 12 amino acids. The CDR3 DNA reads TGTGCCATCAGCTACTCTGGAAACACCATATATTTT. Translated: CAISYSGNTIYF.

The chain carries TRBV30 and TRBJ2-2; 11 bases fit TRBD1. Germline CDR1 GTSNPN, CDR2 SVGIG (reference sequence). The CDR3 is made up of 14 amino acids. The V segment lost 2 bases and the J segment 5 bases; nucleotides outside the gene matches: 1. The DNA of the CDR3 is TGTGCCTGGAGTCGGGACAGGGGGACCGGGGAGCTGTTTTTT. It encodes CAWSRDRGTGELFF.

This clone was found once. The chain combines TRBV4-3 with TRBJ2-2; D uncertain. The CDR3 totals 14 residues. Germline-derived CDR1 and CDR2 are LGHNA and YSLEER. V was trimmed by 1 base and J by 7 bases, leaving 10 bases between them. The CDR3 loop reads CASSQVDAIGELFF. The CDR3 coding sequence is TGCGCCAGCAGCCAAGTGGACGCGATCGGGGAGCTGTTTTTT.

J is TRBJ1-1 and V is TRBV11-2; D is undetermined. This CDR3 is 12 amino acids long. The germline CDR1 and CDR2 sequences are SGHAT and FQNNGV. The germline V and J ends were trimmed by 6 bases and 1 base, with 6 bases remaining between them. Written as DNA, the CDR3 is TGTGCCAGCAGTTACGCGAACACTGAAGCTTTCTTT. This codes for CASSYANTEAFF.

Comment on this clone: One end of the junction is discordant with germline, which a read error may explain. The genes are TRBV11-3 and TRBJ2-1; TRBD1 is a possible D gene (5 bases). This CDR3 is built from 14 residues. Germline-derived CDR1 and CDR2 are SGHNT and YENEEA. The CDR3 region is CASSLWGSHNEQFF. In DNA form, the CDR3 reads TGTGCCAGCAGCTTGTGGGGCTCCCACAATGAGCAGTTCTTC.

This clone was seen more than once but under ten times. The chain employs TRBV19 and TRBJ1-4; no clear D gene. Germline CDR1 and CDR2: LNHDA and SQIVND (reference sequence). V dropped 9 bases and J dropped 6 bases, with 20 bases sitting between them. The CDR3 sequence is 15 residues long. CDR3 sequence (DNA): TGTGCCAGCACCCCCGGAGGGCTCGATGATGAAAAACTGTTTTTT. Encoded protein: CASTPGGLDDEKLFF.

This chain joins TRBV19 and TRBJ2-2, with D perhaps given as TRBD1 or TRBD2 (5 bases each). Trimming left V 7 bases short and J 7 bases short, with 13 bases between. This CDR3 has 13 amino acids. Germline-derived CDR1 and CDR2 are LNHDA and SQIVND (reference sequence). The CDR3 coding sequence is TGTGCCAGTAATAGCGTGGGGGTCGGGGAGCTGTTTTTT. It yields the protein CASNSVGVGELFF.

The chain carries TRBV9 and TRBJ2-2; D unclear. Germline-derived CDR1 and CDR2 are SGDLS and YYNGEE. Trimming pared 0 bases from V and 6 bases from J, leaving 3 bases between. This CDR3 is built from 12 residues. This chain's CDR3 is CASSVASGELFF. DNA of the CDR3: TGTGCCAGCAGCGTAGCTTCCGGGGAGCTGTTTTTT.

This clone was recorded only once. The rearrangement uses TRBV27 and TRBJ1-4, with 8 bases lining up with TRBD1. This CDR3 region has 17 residues. Unmatched junction bases numbered 9, after V lost 5 bases and J lost 1 base. The germline gives CDR1 MNHEY, CDR2 SMNVEV (reference sequence). This CDR3 reads CASSPRTGRRTNEKLFF. Here the CDR3 DNA reads TGTGCCAGCAGTCCACGGACAGGGAGGAGAACTAATGAAAAACTGTTTTTT.